The 4 T cell receptor beta chains given below trace back to one sample, sequenced in a study of tumor-infiltrating lymphocytes in primary liver carcinoma. A constant-region primer primed TCR beta cDNA synthesis from 400 to 600 ng of total RNA. Researchers made the TCR beta libraries by running three nested multiplex PCR rounds with slightly modified ARM-PCR. Both of the initial two PCR rounds ran for 10 cycles and employed TRBV1-TRBV30 forward primers alongside a C-beta reverse primer. TCRdb reanalysed the multiplex PCR reads using MiXCR and keeps one entry per CDR3 protein. The top ten hold less than 55% of the sample, which has around 27,000 distinct CDR3 sequences, around 78% seen once. Between roughly 17 and 33 mg of unsorted bulk tissue served as the source from which RNA and DNA were co-extracted. Sequenced input: liver tumor tissue from sampling region 3. Stated subset: tumor region T3, left-lateral pole. Source of these receptors: a man aged 40-50 years with primary liver carcinoma and hepatitis B virus infection.

This sequence joins TRBV4-1 and TRBJ2-7; either TRBD1 or TRBD2 may fit D (6 bases each). The V gene lost 0 bases and the J gene lost 3 bases, with 18 bases spanning the gap. The CDR3 is made up of 17 amino acids. The V gene's germline CDR1 is MGHRA and CDR2 YSYEKL. The CDR3 loop is CASSQDQPRDMYYEQYF. CDR3 sequence (DNA): TGCGCCAGCAGCCAAGATCAGCCGCGGGACATGTACTACGAGCAGTACTTC.

About this clonotype: This CDR3 fails to terminate in the conserved phenylalanine or tryptophan, so it likely reflects a read error. It is unclear where the CDR3 begins or ends on the DNA, so no DNA is shown, and the CDR3 is as TCRdb lists it. The chain couples TRBV29-1 to TRBJ1-6; the table's D call of TRBD1 was not tested on the DNA. The CDR3 sequence runs 15 residues, both termini included. Germline CDR1 reads SQVTM; CDR2 reads ANQGSEA. CDR3: CSVPQVGQGDSPLHI.

On this clonotype itself: The conserved closing phenylalanine or tryptophan is absent in this CDR3, likely reflecting a read error. This rearrangement joins TRBV11-2 to TRBJ1-4; D call uncertain. Germline values: CDR1 SGHAT, CDR2 FQNNGV. The CDR3 covers 16 residues. The CDR3 reads CANNKTPGGTNEKLFL. CDR3 DNA sequence: TGTGCTAACAACAAGACTCCAGGAGGAACAAATGAAAAACTGTTTTTA.

A remark on this clonotype: A read error may account for a junction end that differs from germline. The V and J genes are TRBV11-2 and TRBJ2-7, with a weak D call TRBD2 (6 bases). This CDR3 is built from 13 residues. Germline CDR1 and CDR2: SGHAT and FQNNGV. CDR3 sequence: CASTYGGASEQYF. The CDR3 bases are TGTGCCAGCACCTACGGAGGGGCTAGCGAGCAATACTTC.